These 5 T cell receptor beta chains were sequenced from one sample in a study of blood T cells in healthy people across ages. Then a second PCR, running roughly 7 to 11 cycles, was carried out with a sample-barcoded 5' primer and a J-beta primer mix. MiXCR was run by TCRdb on the 5' RACE reads, yielding one entry per CDR3 protein. The repertoire holds almost 300,000 distinct CDR3 sequences, with 25% to 30% as singletons. Sequenced material: blood. The receptor source for this set is a woman between 65 and 79 years old in good health.

This clonotype was detected only a few times. The junction departs from the called germline gene at one end, perhaps through a read error. The rearrangement joins TRBV15 to TRBJ1-1; TRBD1 is a possible D gene (5 bases). CDR3 length equals 13 residues. The germline V gene has CDR1 LNHNV and CDR2 YYDKDF (reference sequence). This chain's CDR3 is CAASDQGNTEAFF. CDR3 in DNA: TGTGCCGCCAGCGATCAGGGGAACACTGAAGCTTTCTTT.

This chain links TRBV28 with TRBJ2-2, with D tentatively TRBD1 or TRBD2 (5 bases each). The CDR3 length is 12 residues. Trimming removed 7 bases from V and 6 bases from J, with 9 bases in between. Germline V gene lookup returns CDR1 MDHEN and CDR2 SYDVKM. This chain's CDR3 is CASIRDAGELFF. CDR3 DNA sequence: TGTGCCAGCATCAGGGACGCCGGGGAGCTGTTTTTT. Supplemented by reference TRBV28 and TRBJ2-2, the full variable domain reads DVKVTQSSRYLVKRTGEKVFLECVQDMDHENMFWYRQDPGLGLRLIYFSYDVKMKEKGDIPEGYSVSREKKERFSLILESASTNQTSMYLCASIRDAGELFFGEGSRLTVL.

This clonotype was observed a handful of times. The chain carries TRBV12-3 or TRBV12-4 and TRBJ2-7, with 10 bases identical to TRBD1. The CDR3 covers 15 residues. The ends lost 5 bases at V and 7 bases at J; junction bases unmatched: 11. The CDR3 region has the DNA TGTGCCAGCAGTATTCGACAGGGGGCTTTGGGGGAGCAGTACTTC. Residues: CASSIRQGALGEQYF.

This clonotype has a count of ten or more. The chain couples TRBV28 to TRBJ2-7; D not certain. Germline V gene sequence: CDR1 MDHEN, CDR2 SYDVKM. Trimming cost V 2 bases and J 2 bases, with 13 bases left between them. The CDR3 sequence is 15 residues long. The CDR3 DNA follows: TGTGCCAGCAGTTTAGAGGCAGGCGTGACCTACGAGCAGTACTTC. It codes for CASSLEAGVTYEQYF. Together with reference TRBV28 and TRBJ2-7, the CDR3 gives the full variable domain: DVKVTQSSRYLVKRTGEKVFLECVQDMDHENMFWYRQDPGLGLRLIYFSYDVKMKEKGDIPEGYSVSREKKERFSLILESASTNQTSMYLCASSLEAGVTYEQYFGPGTRLTVT.

The CDR3 sequence: CSARDLGQEREQFF. The CDR3 DNA sequence: TGCAGTGCTAGAGATCTGGGCCAGGAGCGGGAGCAGTTCTTC. The chain is built from TRBV20-1 and TRBJ2-1; perhaps TRBD2 as D (5 bases). The CDR3 totals 14 residues. V shed 0 bases and J shed 10 bases, with 16 bases lying between them. Per the germline V gene, CDR1 is DFQATT and CDR2 is SNEGSKA (reference sequence).